This T cell receptor beta chain was profiled in a study of CD4 T cells in relation to SARS-CoV-2 and coronaviruses (dated by TCRdb to about 2021). Background for the entire study: In the ViraFEST assay, PBMCs were cultured with antigen for about eleven days, after which TCR beta CDR3s were sequenced to identify antigen-specific clonal expansions. Expansion assays from other donors in the study were sequenced with a different, Illumina-based TCR-beta assay. The study assessed, at the TCR clonotype level, memory CD4+ T cell crossreactivity between SARS-CoV-2 and common cold coronavirus spike proteins. The Adaptive Biotechnologies TCR-sequencing kit was used to sequence samples from a few pre-COVID donors and the naive versus memory experiments, whereas other data were Illumina-based. An HIV-1 Nef peptide pool or a no-peptide culture served as the negative reference condition. Patient-derived lymphoblastoid cell lines were used to map the HLA restriction of shared crossreactive spike epitopes.

CD4+ T cells from unexposed donors were collected before the COVID-19 pandemic (2011-2018). Following 10 days of culture, the EasySep CD4+ T cell isolation kit was used to isolate CD4+ T cells. As cell number allowed, CD4+ T cells from unexposed donors were tested for reactivity to SARS-CoV-2 S and N and to four common cold coronavirus spike pools. Each well held 2 million to 2.5 million PBMCs cultured in IMDM containing roughly 5.1% human AB serum and roughly 10 IU/ml IL-2. Half of the culture medium was replaced with fresh IL-2-containing medium on days 3 and 7. In general, triplicate replicate wells were used for every peptide culture condition. The leukapheresis product for the unexposed donors was obtained through commercial purchase. Ficoll-Paque PLUS gradient centrifugation was used to isolate PBMCs from leukapheresis product or whole blood. PBMCs were either cryopreserved at -140°C or used fresh in the expansion assay. The QIAamp Micro DNA Kit was used to extract genomic DNA from the CD4+ T cells.

Library preparation employed the immunoSEQ multiplex PCR assay. The paper's data handling went like this. Preprocessing removed nonproductive sequences and CDR3s not starting with C, not ending with F or W, or shorter than 7 amino acids. The MANAFEST web app was used to call antigen-specific clonotypes on the basis of expansion compared with the reference and with other culture wells. To be counted as positive, a clone had to show significant expansion compared with the reference culture, at an FDR below 0.05, in 2 of 3 replicate wells. A further requirement for positive clones was significant expansion compared with all other tandem wells, along with an odds ratio above 5. CDR3 homology was measured as pairwise Levenshtein distance, computed with the stringdist R package after trimming three terminal residues from each end. Sourced from immuneACCESS, this table was stored by TCRdb with only in-frame sequences that have V and J called. A share of the clones is absent; for the studies checked, an unresolved V gene accounts for under half, and the remainder has no known explanation. V and J calls and clone size are copied from that table; D and trimming were computed from the DNA. In all, the sample holds some 29,000 clones, and roughly 72% of those were seen once. About 15% of the sample lies in the top ten.

The paper's findings and limits, for the study overall: Small numbers of patients and of tested TCRs limited the study. Crossreactive clones showed significantly weaker SARS-CoV-2-driven expansion than monoreactive clones, consistent with antigenic imprinting. Roughly 64% of donors had memory CD4+ clonotypes that crossrecognized SARS-CoV-2 and at least one common cold coronavirus spike. Pre-pandemic and post-infection samples were not both contributed by any donor, so tracing of the source of pre-existing responses was limited. Since the crossreactivity analysis centred on spike protein, crossreactivity against other viral proteins was not assessed.

CDR1 and CDR2 (MNHEY, SVGEGT) derive from the germline V gene. The CDR3, cysteine through phenylalanine, is 15 amino acids long. Only the CDR3 part of the read is kept: 45 bases, read in frame from the first base. V trim: 6 bases; J trim: 2 bases; unmatched bases: 5. Comment on this clone: Its cognate antigen has yet to be identified. No base-level quality is on record; no much larger clone is a single base apart.

Material: CD4+ T cells from PBMCs, cultured in vitro. The chain is encoded by TRBV6-2 or TRBV6-3 joined to TRBJ2-1, and 9 junction bases match TRBD2. This clonotype originated in a human donor in good health. The DNA sequence is TGTGCCAGCAGCCTGGCGGGAGGGCCCTACAATGAGCAGTTCTTC. Its protein product is CASSLAGGPYNEQFF.